This T cell receptor (beta chain) was recorded in a study of cytomegalovirus exposure and HLA in healthy donors. The trim removed 4 bases at V and 7 bases at J, leaving 7 bases unmatched. CDR3 length equals 14 residues. Germline CDR1 SGHDN, CDR2 FVKESK. Details on this clone: Its antigen is as yet unknown.

13 Jbeta primers and 60 Vbeta primers were used for the PCR. The assay was immunoSEQ multiplex PCR, and TCRdb's table has in-frame clones only and misses some. The table records over 100,000 clones, roughly 65% of them present only once. Study results and caveats: Common viral pathogens (according to a later analysis) appeared linked to several of the most significant clusters. In a later analysis, productive TCRs from donors in an Asian-associated ancestry cluster reportedly carried fewer N-insertions than the cohort mean.

The rearrangement links TRBV14 to TRBJ2-7, with TRBD1 identical over 10 bases. The material sequenced was PBMCs. The sequence was collected from a man aged 40-49 years in good health and CMV-seropositive. The CDR3 DNA follows: TGTGCCAGCAGCCCTCGGACAGGGGGAGAAGAGCAGTACTTC. This translates into CASSPRTGGEEQYF.